The 22 T cell receptor beta chains presented below share a single source sample, sequenced in a study of blood T cell repertoires in COVID-19. The method was immunoSEQ multiplex PCR; TCRdb's version includes in-frame clones alone and lacks a portion of them. Among 320,000 or so clones, around 90% were seen once, and the ten largest hold around 4.8%. Sample: PBMCs or T cells enriched from blood (not recorded which). All receptors come from a man in his 60s who had recovered from COVID-19.

V and J are TRBV3-1 (or the pseudogene TRBV3-2) and TRBJ1-2; the D is unclear. CDR1 and CDR2 (germline): LGHDT, YNNKEL (reference sequence). The CDR3 is 12 amino acids. The V end was cut by 4 bases, the J end by 6 bases, with 9 bases between. CDR3 DNA sequence: TGTGCCAGCAGCCCTAACTTTAATGGCTACACCTTC. Protein: CASSPNFNGYTF.

J is TRBJ1-4 and V is TRBV19; D is perhaps TRBD1 (5 bases). This CDR3 region has 14 residues. Germline V CDR1 and CDR2: LNHDA, SQIVND (reference sequence). V lost 6 bases to trimming and J lost 1 base, with 9 bases between them. CDR3: CASSAQGTNEKLFF. The CDR3 DNA reads as TGTGCCAGTAGCGCGCAGGGAACTAATGAAAAACTGTTTTTT.

The chain uses TRBV28 and TRBJ2-1; 9 nucleotides align to TRBD2. The CDR3 extends over 13 amino acids. Germline values: CDR1 MDHEN, CDR2 SYDVKM. Losses at the gene ends were 11 bases for V and 4 bases for J; bases not matched to a gene: 6. The chain's CDR3 is CAATSGLYNEQFF. Written as DNA, the CDR3 is TGTGCCGCGACTAGCGGCTTGTACAATGAGCAGTTCTTC.

The chain recombines TRBV6-5 with TRBJ1-5, with 8 nucleotides matching TRBD1. Germline V gene lookup returns CDR1 MNHEY and CDR2 SVGAGI. The J segment lost 9 bases and the V segment lost 8 bases, leaving 12 bases of the junction unmatched. This CDR3 region has 14 residues. The CDR3 sequence is CASGQGPPPRPQHF. DNA for the CDR3: TGTGCCAGCGGACAGGGACCCCCCCCTCGGCCCCAGCATTTT.

V usage is TRBV6-2 or TRBV6-3 and J usage is TRBJ1-6; perhaps TRBD1 as D (5 bases). The germline CDR1 and CDR2 sequences are MNHEY and SVGEGT. The CDR3 length is 18 residues. Trimming removed 0 bases at V and 3 bases at J, with 15 bases between. CDR3 coding DNA: TGTGCCAGCAGTTACTCGAAGGCTTTGCAGGGCTATAATTCACCCCTCCACTTT. Translating gives CASSYSKALQGYNSPLHF.

This sequence joins TRBV28 and TRBJ1-2; 7 bases match TRBD1. This CDR3 is 17 amino acids long. Germline assignment: CDR1 MDHEN and CDR2 SYDVKM. V lost 4 bases, J lost 1 base, and 12 bases stayed unmatched. CDR3 sequence reads: CASSSPNRGPINYGYTF. In nucleotides, the CDR3 is TGTGCCAGCAGTTCCCCGAACAGGGGCCCAATTAACTATGGCTACACCTTC.

This clone was counted a single time. In nucleotides, the CDR3 is TGTGCCAGCAGCTTAGAGAGGGCAGCCGGAAACACCATATATTTT. Translated, it gives CASSLERAAGNTIYF. This chain uses TRBV11-2 with TRBJ1-3, with unresolved D. The length of the CDR3 is 15 residues. Germline V gives CDR1 SGHAT, CDR2 FQNNGV. V dropped 0 bases and J dropped 4 bases, with 10 bases sitting between them.

The V call is TRBV7-6, the J call TRBJ2-7, with 7 bases fitting TRBD1. This CDR3 has 15 amino acids. Germline CDR1 reads SGHVS; CDR2 reads FNYEAQ. J gave up 2 bases and V 1 base, and 5 bases lay outside the gene matches. Here the CDR3 reads CASSLGGTATYEQYF. The CDR3 DNA reads as TGTGCCAGCAGCTTAGGAGGGACAGCGACCTACGAGCAGTACTTC.

The rearrangement joins TRBV21-1 to TRBJ2-3; the table gives TRBD1 as D, unverified against the DNA. TRBV21-1 is described as a pseudogene. The CDR3 spans 14 residues. CDR3 region: CASSLTVYTDTQYF. The CDR3 DNA reads TGTGCCAGCAGCCTGACAGTGTACACAGATACGCAGTATTTT.

To note about this clone: This sample includes further DNA sequences coding for the same CDR3. The chain recombines TRBV5-1 with TRBJ2-5; D is perhaps TRBD1 (6 bases). CDR3 length: 14 amino acids. The V end lost 4 bases, the J end lost 0 bases, and 10 bases lay between the germline ends. The germline CDR1 and CDR2 sequences are SGHRS and YFSETQ. The CDR3 loop reads CASSPTGNQETQYF. The CDR3 DNA reads as TGCGCCAGCAGCCCCACAGGGAACCAAGAGACCCAGTACTTC.

The V call is TRBV18, the J call TRBJ1-1; D gene uncertain. Trimming stripped 4 bases from V and 1 base from J, with 10 bases between. The CDR3 is made up of 14 amino acids. Germline V gene lookup returns CDR1 KGHSH and CDR2 LQKENI. The CDR3 DNA follows: TGTGCCAGCTCACTTACGGGTTGGAACACTGAAGCTTTCTTT. Protein sequence: CASSLTGWNTEAFF.

The chain carries TRBV5-4 and TRBJ2-3; tentatively, D is TRBD2 (5 bases). The V end was cut by 0 bases, the J end by 1 base, with 9 bases between. Looked up from germline, CDR1 is SGHNT and CDR2 is YYREEE (reference sequence). This CDR3 is built from 15 residues. CDR3 in amino acids: CASSLEEGRTDTQYF. CDR3 nucleotide sequence: TGTGCCAGCAGCTTGGAAGAGGGCCGCACAGATACGCAGTATTTT.

This chain uses TRBV5-1 with TRBJ2-3; 8 positions match TRBD2. This CDR3 comprises 14 residues. Germline values: CDR1 SGHRS, CDR2 YFSETQ. V shed 5 bases and J 5 bases; nucleotides not matched to a gene: 7. The CDR3 sequence: CASSGAGALDTQYF. DNA for the CDR3: TGCGCCAGCAGTGGAGCGGGAGCTTTAGATACGCAGTATTTT.

The chain recombines TRBV27 with TRBJ1-6; D is possibly TRBD1 (5 bases). CDR1 is MNHEY, CDR2 SMNVEV, per germline (reference sequence). The CDR3 totals 13 residues. V dropped 9 bases and J dropped 6 bases, with 12 bases sitting between them. Here the CDR3 reads CASSRVGNSPLHF. The CDR3 DNA reads TGTGCCAGTTCCAGGGTCGGTAATTCACCCCTCCACTTT.

CDR3 bases: TGTGCCAGCAGCCCGACTAGCAGGGATACGCAGTATTTT. Its translation is CASSPTSRDTQYF. The rearrangement uses TRBV7-3 and TRBJ2-3; 7 nucleotides agree with TRBD2. The V segment lost 5 bases and the J segment 6 bases; nucleotides outside the gene matches: 5. Germline V gene lookup returns CDR1 SGHTA and CDR2 FQGTGA. CDR3 length equals 13 residues.

J is TRBJ2-5 and V is TRBV6-5; 8 bases match TRBD2. This CDR3 contains 14 residues. V trimming: 6 bases; J trimming: 3 bases; junction bases outside the gene matches: 6. Germline assignment: CDR1 MNHEY and CDR2 SVGAGI. CDR3 sequence reads: CASRPGGAEETQYF. The CDR3 DNA sequence: TGTGCCAGCAGGCCCGGGGGGGCGGAAGAGACCCAGTACTTC.

The CDR3 protein is CASSLTPGLANHGELFF. The CDR3 coding sequence is TGTGCCAGCAGCTTAACCCCCGGCCTAGCGAATCACGGGGAGCTGTTTTTT. The V call is TRBV7-3, the J call TRBJ2-2; a possible D gene is TRBD2 (6 bases). The V gene's germline CDR1 is SGHTA and CDR2 FQGTGA. The CDR3 is made up of 17 amino acids. Trimming took off 0 bases at V and 7 bases at J, with 18 bases between the two ends.

This clone is a singleton in its sample. The chain recombines TRBV11-2 with TRBJ1-4; 7 bases agree with TRBD1. The germline CDR1 and CDR2 sequences are SGHAT and FQNNGV. This CDR3 is 16 amino acids long. The trim removed 7 bases at V and 2 bases at J, leaving 10 bases unmatched. DNA of the CDR3: TGTGCCAGCACTGAACAGGGGAAGGTCACTAATGAAAAACTGTTTTTT. Translated, it gives CASTEQGKVTNEKLFF.

The rearrangement uses TRBV18 and TRBJ2-2, with a weak D call TRBD1 (5 bases). CDR1 and CDR2 (germline): KGHSH, LQKENI. CDR3 size: 16 residues. Trimming removed 1 base at V and 0 bases at J, with 9 bases between. CDR3 nucleotides: TGTGCCAGCTCACCACAAGGGGCGCCGAACACCGGGGAGCTGTTTTTT. It codes for CASSPQGAPNTGELFF.

V gene TRBV19 combines with J gene TRBJ2-3; D is possibly TRBD2 (6 bases). V lost 2 bases and J lost 3, with 12 bases in between. The CDR3 runs to 15 residues. The germline gives CDR1 LNHDA, CDR2 SQIVND (reference sequence). CDR3 residues: CASSILPGGTDTQYF. The CDR3 nucleotides read TGTGCCAGTAGTATATTACCTGGGGGGACAGATACGCAGTATTTT.

This chain links TRBV4-1 with TRBJ2-1; 14 nucleotides agree with TRBD2. Looked up from germline, CDR1 is MGHRA and CDR2 is YSYEKL. V shed 6 bases and J 8 bases; nucleotides not matched to a gene: 9. The CDR3 consists of 16 residues. The CDR3 is CASRPPGLAGGDEQFF. CDR3 in DNA: TGCGCCAGCAGGCCGCCTGGACTAGCGGGAGGTGATGAGCAGTTCTTC.

This clone was seen a handful of times. V gene TRBV5-6 combines with J gene TRBJ2-7; D ambiguous. The CDR3 sequence is 15 residues long. The V and J ends lost 2 bases and 2 bases respectively, with 14 bases between them. Looked up from germline, CDR1 is SGHDT and CDR2 is YYEEEE. CDR3 sequence (DNA): TGTGCCAGCAGCTTTGGGTTCGTCGCGGCCTACGAGCAGTACTTC. The encoded protein is CASSFGFVAAYEQYF. Variable domain in full (rest from reference TRBV5-6 and TRBJ2-7): DAGVTQSPTHLIKTRGQQVTLRCSPKSGHDTVSWYQQALGQGPQFIFQYYEEEERQRGNFPDRFSGHQFPNYSSELNVNALLLGDSALYLCASSFGFVAAYEQYFGPGTRLTVT.